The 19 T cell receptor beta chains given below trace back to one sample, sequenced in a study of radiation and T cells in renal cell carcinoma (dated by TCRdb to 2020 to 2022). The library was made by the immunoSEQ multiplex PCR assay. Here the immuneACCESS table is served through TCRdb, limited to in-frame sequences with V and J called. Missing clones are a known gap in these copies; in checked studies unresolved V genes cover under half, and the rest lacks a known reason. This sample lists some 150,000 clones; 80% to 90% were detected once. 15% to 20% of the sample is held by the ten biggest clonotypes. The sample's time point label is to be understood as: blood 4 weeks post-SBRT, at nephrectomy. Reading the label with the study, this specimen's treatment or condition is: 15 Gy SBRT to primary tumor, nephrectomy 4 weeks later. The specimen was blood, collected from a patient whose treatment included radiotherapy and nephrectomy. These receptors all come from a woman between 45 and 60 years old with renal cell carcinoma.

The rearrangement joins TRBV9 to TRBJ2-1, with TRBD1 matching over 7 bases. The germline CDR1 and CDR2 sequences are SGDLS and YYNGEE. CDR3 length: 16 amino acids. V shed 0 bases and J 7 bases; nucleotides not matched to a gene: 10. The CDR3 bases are TGTGCCAGCAGCGTAGGTTTGGCAGGGGGTAGGAATGAGCAGTTCTTC. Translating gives CASSVGLAGGRNEQFF.

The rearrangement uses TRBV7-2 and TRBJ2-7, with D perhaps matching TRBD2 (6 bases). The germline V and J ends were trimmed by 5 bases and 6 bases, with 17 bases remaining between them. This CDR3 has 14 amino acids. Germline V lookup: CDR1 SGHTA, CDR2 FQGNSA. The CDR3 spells CASSPPREMGEQYF. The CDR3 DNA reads TGTGCCAGCAGCCCACCCCGGGAGATGGGCGAGCAGTACTTC.

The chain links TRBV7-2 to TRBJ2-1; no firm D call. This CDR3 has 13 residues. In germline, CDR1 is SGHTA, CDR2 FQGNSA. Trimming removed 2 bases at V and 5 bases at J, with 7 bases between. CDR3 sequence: CASSLSPDNEQFF. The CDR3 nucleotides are TGTGCCAGCAGCTTAAGCCCGGACAATGAGCAGTTCTTC.

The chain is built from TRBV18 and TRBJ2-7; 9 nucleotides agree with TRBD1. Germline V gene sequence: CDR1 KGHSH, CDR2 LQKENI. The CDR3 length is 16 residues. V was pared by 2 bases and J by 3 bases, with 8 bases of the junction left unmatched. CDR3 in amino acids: CASSPWSWDRDYEQYF. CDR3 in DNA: TGTGCCAGCTCACCATGGTCCTGGGACAGGGACTACGAGCAGTACTTC.

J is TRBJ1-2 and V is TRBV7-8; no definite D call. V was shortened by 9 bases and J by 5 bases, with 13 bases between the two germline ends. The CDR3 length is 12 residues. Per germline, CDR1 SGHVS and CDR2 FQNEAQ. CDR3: CASAAGRYGYTF. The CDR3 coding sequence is TGTGCCAGTGCAGCGGGTCGGTATGGCTACACCTTC.

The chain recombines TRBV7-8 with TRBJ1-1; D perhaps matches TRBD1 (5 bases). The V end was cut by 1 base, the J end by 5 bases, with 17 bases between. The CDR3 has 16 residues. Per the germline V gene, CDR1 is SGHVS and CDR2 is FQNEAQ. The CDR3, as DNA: TGTGCCAGCAGCTTAGGTGTGGGGGGGTCGAGAACTGAAGCTTTCTTT. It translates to CASSLGVGGSRTEAFF.

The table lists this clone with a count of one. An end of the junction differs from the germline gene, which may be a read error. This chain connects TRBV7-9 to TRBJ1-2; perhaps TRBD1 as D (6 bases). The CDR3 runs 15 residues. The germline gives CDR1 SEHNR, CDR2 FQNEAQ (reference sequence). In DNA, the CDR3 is TGTGCCAGCAGCTTAGCCTCGGGGGGCGTATATGGCCACACCTTC. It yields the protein CASSLASGGVYGHTF. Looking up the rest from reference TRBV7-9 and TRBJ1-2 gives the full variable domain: DTGVSQNPRHKITKRGQNVTFRCDPISEHNRLYWYRQTLGQGPEFLTYFQNEAQLEKSRLLSDRFSAERPKGSFSTLEIQRTEQGDSAMYLCASSLASGGVYGHTFGSGTRLTVV.

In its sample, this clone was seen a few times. CDR3 nucleotides: TGTGCCAGTATGGGGGGGGCCCGGCAGCCCCAGCATTTT. Protein sequence: CASMGGARQPQHF. The chain joins TRBV19 to TRBJ1-5; the D gene is possibly TRBD1 (6 bases). The germline gives CDR1 LNHDA, CDR2 SQIVND (reference sequence). This CDR3 spans 13 amino acids. With 7 bases removed from V and 7 bases from J, the gap between germline ends came to 14 bases.

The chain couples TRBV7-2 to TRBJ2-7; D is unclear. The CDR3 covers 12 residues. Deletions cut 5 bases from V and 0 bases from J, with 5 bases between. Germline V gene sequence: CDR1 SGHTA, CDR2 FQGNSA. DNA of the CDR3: TGTGCCAGCAGCCCATACTCCTACGAGCAGTACTTC. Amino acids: CASSPYSYEQYF.

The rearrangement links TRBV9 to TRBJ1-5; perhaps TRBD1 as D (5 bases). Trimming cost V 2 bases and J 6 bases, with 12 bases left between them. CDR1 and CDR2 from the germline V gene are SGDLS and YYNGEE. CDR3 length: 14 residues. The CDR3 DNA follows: TGTGCCAGCAGCGTTTCGACAGACACTCAGCCCCAGCATTTT. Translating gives CASSVSTDTQPQHF.

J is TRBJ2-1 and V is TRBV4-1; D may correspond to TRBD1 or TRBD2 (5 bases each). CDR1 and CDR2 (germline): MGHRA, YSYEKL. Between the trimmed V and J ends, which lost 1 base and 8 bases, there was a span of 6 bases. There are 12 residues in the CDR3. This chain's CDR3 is CASSQGGYEQFF. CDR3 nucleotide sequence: TGCGCCAGCAGCCAAGGGGGGTATGAGCAGTTCTTC.

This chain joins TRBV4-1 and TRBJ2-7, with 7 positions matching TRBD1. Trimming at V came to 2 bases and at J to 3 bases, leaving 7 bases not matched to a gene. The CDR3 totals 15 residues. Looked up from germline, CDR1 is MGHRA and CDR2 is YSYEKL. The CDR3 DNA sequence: TGCGCCAGCAGCCAACAACAGGGGACCCTCTACGAGCAGTACTTC. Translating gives CASSQQQGTLYEQYF.

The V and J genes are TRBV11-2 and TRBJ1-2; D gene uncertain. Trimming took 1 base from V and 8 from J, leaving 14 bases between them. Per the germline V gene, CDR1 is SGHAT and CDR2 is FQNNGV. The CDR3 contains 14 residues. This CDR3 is CASSLGARPQGYTF. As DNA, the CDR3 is TGTGCCAGCAGCTTAGGCGCCCGTCCTCAAGGCTACACCTTC.

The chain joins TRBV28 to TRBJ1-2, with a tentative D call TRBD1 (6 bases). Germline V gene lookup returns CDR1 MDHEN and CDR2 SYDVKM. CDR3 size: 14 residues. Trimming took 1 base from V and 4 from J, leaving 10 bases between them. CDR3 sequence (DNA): TGTGCCAGCAGTTTATACACAGGGACCTATGGCTACACCTTC. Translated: CASSLYTGTYGYTF.

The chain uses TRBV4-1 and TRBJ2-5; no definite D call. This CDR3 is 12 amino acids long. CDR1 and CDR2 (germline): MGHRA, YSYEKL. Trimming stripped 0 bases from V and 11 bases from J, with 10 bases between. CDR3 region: CASSQDGKEQYF. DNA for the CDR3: TGCGCCAGCAGCCAAGATGGCAAGGAGCAGTACTTC.

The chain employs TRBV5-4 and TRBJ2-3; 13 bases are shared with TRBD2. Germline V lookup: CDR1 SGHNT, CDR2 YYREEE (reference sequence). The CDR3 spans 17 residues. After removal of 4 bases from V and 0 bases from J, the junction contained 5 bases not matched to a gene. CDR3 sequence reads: CASSGGTSGVSTDTQYF. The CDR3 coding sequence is TGTGCCAGCAGCGGCGGGACTAGCGGGGTCAGCACAGATACGCAGTATTTT.

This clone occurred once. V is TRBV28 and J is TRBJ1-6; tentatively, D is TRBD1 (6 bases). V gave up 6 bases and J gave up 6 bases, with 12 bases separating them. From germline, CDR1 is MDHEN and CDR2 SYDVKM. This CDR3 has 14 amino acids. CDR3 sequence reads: CASSDRLGNSPLHF. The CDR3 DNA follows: TGTGCCAGCAGCGACAGGTTGGGTAATTCACCCCTCCACTTT.

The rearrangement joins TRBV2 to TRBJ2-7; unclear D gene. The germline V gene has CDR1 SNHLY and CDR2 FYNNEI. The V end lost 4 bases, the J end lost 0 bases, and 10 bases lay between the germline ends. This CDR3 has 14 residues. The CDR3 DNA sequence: TGTGCCAGCAGTGCCGTTACCTCCTCCTACGAGCAGTACTTC. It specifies CASSAVTSSYEQYF. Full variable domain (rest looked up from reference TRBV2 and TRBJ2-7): EPEVTQTPSHQVTQMGQEVILRCVPISNHLYFYWYRQILGQKVEFLVSFYNNEISEKSEIFDDQFSVERPDGSNFTLKIRSTKLEDSAMYFCASSAVTSSYEQYFGPGTRLTVT.

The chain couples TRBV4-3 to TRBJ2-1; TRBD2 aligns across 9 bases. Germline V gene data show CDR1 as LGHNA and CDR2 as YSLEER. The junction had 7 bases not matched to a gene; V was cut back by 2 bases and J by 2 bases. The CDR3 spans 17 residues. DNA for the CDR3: TGCGCCAGCAGCCAAACTATAGCGGGGGCCACCTACAATGAGCAGTTCTTC. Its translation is CASSQTIAGATYNEQFF.